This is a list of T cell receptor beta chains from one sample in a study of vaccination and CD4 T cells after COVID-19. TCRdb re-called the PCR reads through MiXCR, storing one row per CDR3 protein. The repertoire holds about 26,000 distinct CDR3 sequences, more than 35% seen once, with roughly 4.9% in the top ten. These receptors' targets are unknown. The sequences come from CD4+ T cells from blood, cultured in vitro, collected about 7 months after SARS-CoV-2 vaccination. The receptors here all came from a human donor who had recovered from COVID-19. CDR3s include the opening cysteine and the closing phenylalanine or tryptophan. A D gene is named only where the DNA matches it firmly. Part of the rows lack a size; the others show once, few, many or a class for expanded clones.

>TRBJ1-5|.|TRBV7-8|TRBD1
CASSQQGRQSNQPQHF
TGTGCCAGCAGCCAACAGGGGCGACAAAGCAATCAGCCCCAGCATTTT
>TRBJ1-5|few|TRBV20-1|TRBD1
CSARAGTEFGQPQHF
TGCAGTGCTAGAGCCGGGACAGAATTTGGTCAGCCCCAGCATTTT
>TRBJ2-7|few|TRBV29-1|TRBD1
CSVQGASIYEQYF
TGCAGCGTACAGGGGGCCTCCATCTACGAGCAGTACTTC
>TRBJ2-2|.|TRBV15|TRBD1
CATSGQGAGELFF
TGTGCCACCAGCGGACAGGGGGCCGGGGAGCTGTTTTTT
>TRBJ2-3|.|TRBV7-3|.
CASSRFDSDTQYF
TGTGCCAGCAGCAGGTTCGACAGTGATACGCAGTATTTT
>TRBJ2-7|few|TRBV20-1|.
CSARDLTSDTRSYEQYF
TGCAGTGCTAGAGATCTCACATCGGACACCCGGTCCTACGAGCAGTACTTC
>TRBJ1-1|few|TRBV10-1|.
CASGPSWTEAFF
TGCGCCAGCGGGCCAAGCTGGACTGAAGCTTTCTTT
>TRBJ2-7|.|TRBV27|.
CASSLSSGAPYEQYF
TGTGCCAGCAGTTTATCATCGGGGGCCCCCTACGAGCAGTACTTC
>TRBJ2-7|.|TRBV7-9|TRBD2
CASSNSGYSSYEQYF
TGTGCCAGCAGCAATAGCGGGTATAGCTCCTACGAGCAGTACTTC
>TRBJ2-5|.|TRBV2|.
CASSGVGGVGETQYF
TGTGCCAGCAGTGGTGTGGGGGGTGTAGGAGAGACCCAGTACTTC
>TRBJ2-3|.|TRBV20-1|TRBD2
CSARGEGSSPTDTQYF
TGCAGTGCTAGAGGGGAGGGGAGTTCCCCCACAGATACGCAGTATTTT
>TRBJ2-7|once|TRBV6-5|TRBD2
CASTNSGRPSYEQYF
TGTGCCAGCACCAATAGCGGGAGGCCTTCCTACGAGCAGTACTTC
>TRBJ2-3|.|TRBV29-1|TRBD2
CSVGEGRTATQYF
TGCAGCGTTGGGGAGGGGAGGACGGCTACGCAGTATTTT
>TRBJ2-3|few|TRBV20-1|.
CSAPSLRTSTDTQYF
TGCAGTGCTCCCTCACTGCGGACTAGCACAGATACGCAGTATTTT
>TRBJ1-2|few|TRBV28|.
CASSLGGGHGYTF
TGTGCCAGCAGTCTGGGGGGTGGTCATGGCTACACCTTC
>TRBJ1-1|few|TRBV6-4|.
CASSYGGGRNTEAFF
TGTGCCAGCAGTTACGGGGGCGGACGAAACACTGAAGCTTTCTTT